One and the same sample provided the 11 T cell receptor beta chains below, sequenced in a study of blood T cells in healthy people across ages. A second about 7 to 11 cycle PCR used barcoded and J-beta primers. TCRdb independently ran MiXCR on the 5' RACE reads; one entry per CDR3 protein. The sample lists 1.5 million to 2 million distinct CDR3 sequences, around 50% occurring once. Sequencing input: blood. The source of these receptors is a woman between 40 and 50 years old in good health.

Note on this clonotype: At one end, the junction sequence differs from germline, possibly due to a read error. The J gene is TRBJ2-5, the V gene TRBV9; D is possibly TRBD1 (5 bases). The V gene's germline CDR1 is SGDLS and CDR2 YYNGEE. CDR3 size: 15 residues. CDR3 sequence (DNA): TGTGCCAGCAGGGTAGGGCAGGGCCCAGGGGAGACCCAGTACTTC. Residues: CASRVGQGPGETQYF.

The J gene is TRBJ1-2, the V gene TRBV4-3; D perhaps matches TRBD1 (5 bases). V dropped 0 bases and J dropped 3 bases, with 11 bases sitting between them. CDR3 length: 15 amino acids. Per germline, CDR1 LGHNA and CDR2 YSLEER. CDR3 protein: CASSQDSGPYYGYTF. In DNA form, the CDR3 reads TGCGCCAGCAGCCAAGATTCGGGGCCCTACTATGGCTACACCTTC.

This clonotype was counted a few times. V and J are TRBV6-5 and TRBJ1-2; 7 positions match TRBD1. The CDR3 has 14 amino acids. CDR1 and CDR2 from the germline V gene are MNHEY and SVGAGI. V was pared by 10 bases and J by 4 bases, with 12 bases of the junction left unmatched. The CDR3 here is CATRQGAGLYGYTF. CDR3 in DNA: TGTGCCACCCGACAGGGAGCGGGGCTCTATGGCTACACCTTC.

This clonotype was seen a handful of times. This sequence joins TRBV5-6 and TRBJ2-7; D possibly corresponds to TRBD2 (6 bases). Per the germline V gene, CDR1 is SGHDT and CDR2 is YYEEEE. Trimming pared 1 base from V and 4 bases from J, leaving 12 bases between. There are 14 residues in the CDR3. DNA for the CDR3: TGTGCCAGCAGCTTGTGGATGGGGGGTTACGAGCAGTACTTC. Its translation: CASSLWMGGYEQYF.

This clonotype was detected only a few times. The rearrangement joins TRBV28 to TRBJ2-7, with D tentatively TRBD1 or TRBD2 (5 bases each). The length of the CDR3 is 12 residues. Germline V CDR1 and CDR2: MDHEN, SYDVKM. V dropped 8 bases and J dropped 3 bases, with 11 bases sitting between them. The CDR3 sequence: CASGDRFYEQYF. The CDR3 DNA reads as TGTGCCAGCGGGGACCGGTTCTACGAGCAGTACTTC.

There are a few counts of this clonotype. The V and J genes are TRBV11-2 and TRBJ2-3; tentative D call: TRBD2 (6 bases). Germline CDR1 SGHAT, CDR2 FQNNGV. V was shortened by 3 bases and J by 2 bases, with 18 bases between the two germline ends. The CDR3 covers 17 residues. CDR3 DNA: TGTGCCAGCAGCTTCCCCGGACTGGAGGGAATCACAGATACGCAGTATTTT. The encoded protein is CASSFPGLEGITDTQYF.

This clonotype has only a few counts. A much more abundant neighbour one base away suggests this may be a read error. The chain employs TRBV27 and TRBJ2-1, with 9 bases that match TRBD1. The CDR3 extends over 15 amino acids. Trimming took 3 bases from V and 13 from J; bases not matched to a gene: 13. Germline values: CDR1 MNHEY, CDR2 SMNVEV (reference sequence). This CDR3 is CASSFRTGERGTQFF. The DNA for the CDR3 is TGTGCCAGCAGTTTTCGGACAGGGGAGAGGGGGACCCAGTTCTTC.

The rearrangement joins TRBV5-1 to TRBJ2-5; D possibly corresponds to TRBD2 (6 bases). This CDR3 comprises 14 residues. Per the germline V gene, CDR1 is SGHRS and CDR2 is YFSETQ. V was pared by 3 bases and J by 5 bases, with 14 bases between. CDR3 residues: CASSSGAAGETQYF. For the CDR3, the DNA is TGCGCCAGCAGCTCCGGGGCCGCGGGGGAGACCCAGTACTTC.

The CDR3 region is CASSLDTSVVIHYEQYF. The CDR3 DNA is TGTGCCAGCAGCCTCGATACCAGTGTGGTCATTCACTACGAGCAGTACTTC. The chain carries TRBV7-2 and TRBJ2-7; D remains unclear. Germline loops: CDR1 SGHTA, CDR2 FQGNSA. The V gene lost 5 bases and the J gene lost 3 bases, with 23 bases spanning the gap. This CDR3 has 17 amino acids.

The chain combines TRBV15 with TRBJ1-2; the D gene is possibly TRBD1 (5 bases). V was pared by 0 bases and J by 7 bases, with 12 bases between. The CDR3 length is 14 residues. Germline V lookup: CDR1 LNHNV, CDR2 YYDKDF (reference sequence). The CDR3 DNA is TGTGCCACCAGCAGAGATCAGGGCTCTATTGGCTACACCTTC. Translation gives CATSRDQGSIGYTF. The full variable domain, completed using reference TRBV15 and TRBJ1-2, is DAMVIQNPRYQVTQFGKPVTLSCSQTLNHNVMYWYQQKSSQAPKLLFHYYDKDFNNEADTPDNFQSRRPNTSFCFLDIRSPGLGDTAMYLCATSRDQGSIGYTFGSGTRLTVV.

V is TRBV15 and J is TRBJ2-5, with a tentative D call TRBD2 (6 bases). The CDR3 is 16 amino acids. The V and J ends lost 2 bases and 0 bases respectively, with 13 bases between them. Looked up from germline, CDR1 is LNHNV and CDR2 is YYDKDF (reference sequence). Written as DNA, the CDR3 is TGTGCCACCAGCAGATTATGGGGACTGAACCAAGAGACCCAGTACTTC. Translated: CATSRLWGLNQETQYF. Full variable domain (outside the CDR3, taken from reference TRBV15 and TRBJ2-5): DAMVIQNPRYQVTQFGKPVTLSCSQTLNHNVMYWYQQKSSQAPKLLFHYYDKDFNNEADTPDNFQSRRPNTSFCFLDIRSPGLGDTAMYLCATSRLWGLNQETQYFGPGTRLLVL.